This TCR beta chain was found in a study of blood T cell repertoires in COVID-19. Overall study: COVID-19 samples from acute and convalescent phases originated in the United States, Italy and Spain. Sample material is recorded as cDNA or gDNA derived from T cells, B-cell-depleted T cells, or PBMCs.

Per the germline V gene, CDR1 is SGHRS and CDR2 is YFSETQ. The CDR3 loop spans 15 amino acids. With V trimmed by 2 bases and J by 5 bases, 9 bases remained unmatched. Per the study methods: Using reference gene primer amplification, nucleated cell counts were estimated. TCRdb keeps only in-frame clones here, not all; method: immunoSEQ multiplex PCR. V and J calls and clone size are given by that table; D and trimming were obtained from the DNA. This table holds about 95,000 clones, 84% found once. The receptor was derived from a human donor in a cohort sampled during active COVID-19. Sample: peripheral blood. The V call is TRBV5-1, the J call TRBJ1-2; TRBD1 agrees at 7 bases. The CDR3 DNA follows: TGCGCCAGCAGCTTTGAACCGGGACAGAGGTATGGCTACACCTTC. Translated, it gives CASSFEPGQRYGYTF.